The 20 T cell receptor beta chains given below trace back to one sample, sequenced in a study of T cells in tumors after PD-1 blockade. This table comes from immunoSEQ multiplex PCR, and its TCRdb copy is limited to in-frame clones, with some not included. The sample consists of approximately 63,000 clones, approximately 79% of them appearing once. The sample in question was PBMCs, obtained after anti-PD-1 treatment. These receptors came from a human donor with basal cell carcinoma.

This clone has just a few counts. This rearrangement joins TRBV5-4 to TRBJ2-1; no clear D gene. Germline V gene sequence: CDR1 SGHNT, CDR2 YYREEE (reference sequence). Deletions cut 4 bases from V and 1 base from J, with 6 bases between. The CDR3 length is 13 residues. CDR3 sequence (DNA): TGTGCCAGCAGCCAAATGTCCTACAATGAGCAGTTCTTC. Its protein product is CASSQMSYNEQFF. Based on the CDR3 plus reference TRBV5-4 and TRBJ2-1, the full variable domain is ETGVTQSPTHLIKTRGQQVTLRCSSQSGHNTVSWYQQALGQGPQFIFQYYREEENGRGNFPPRFSGLQFPNYSSELNVNALELDDSALYLCASSQMSYNEQFFGPGTRLTVL.

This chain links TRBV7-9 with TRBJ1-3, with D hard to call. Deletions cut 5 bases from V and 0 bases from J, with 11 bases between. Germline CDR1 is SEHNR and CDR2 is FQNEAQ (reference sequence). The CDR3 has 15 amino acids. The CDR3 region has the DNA TGTGCCAGCAGCCTGACATCATCCTCTGGAAACACCATATATTTT. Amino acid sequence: CASSLTSSSGNTIYF.

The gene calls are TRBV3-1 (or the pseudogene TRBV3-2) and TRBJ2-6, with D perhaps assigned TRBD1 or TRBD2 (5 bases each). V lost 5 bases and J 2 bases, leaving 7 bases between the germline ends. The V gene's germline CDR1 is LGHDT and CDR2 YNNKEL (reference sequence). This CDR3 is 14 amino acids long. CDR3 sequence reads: CASSRGAGANVLTF. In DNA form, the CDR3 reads TGTGCCAGCAGCAGAGGGGCTGGGGCCAACGTCCTGACTTTC.

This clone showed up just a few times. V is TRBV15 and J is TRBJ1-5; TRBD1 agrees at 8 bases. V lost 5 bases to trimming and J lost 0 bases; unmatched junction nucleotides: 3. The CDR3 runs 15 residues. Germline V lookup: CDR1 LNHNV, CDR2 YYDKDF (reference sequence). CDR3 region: CATSRGQGSNQPQHF. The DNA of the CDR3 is TGTGCCACCAGCCGTGGACAGGGTAGCAATCAGCCCCAGCATTTT.

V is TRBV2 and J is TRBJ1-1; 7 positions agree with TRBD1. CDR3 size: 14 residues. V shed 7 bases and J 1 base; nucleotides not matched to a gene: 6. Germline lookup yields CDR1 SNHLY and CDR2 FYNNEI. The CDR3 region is CASIPDRQNTEAFF. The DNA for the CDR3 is TGTGCCAGCATCCCGGACAGGCAGAACACTGAAGCTTTCTTT.

The CDR3 here is CASSLRGGNTEAFF. The CDR3 coding sequence is TGCGCCAGCAGCCTACGAGGGGGAAACACTGAAGCTTTCTTT. This rearrangement joins TRBV5-1 to TRBJ1-1; a weak D match, TRBD1 (6 bases). This CDR3 has 14 amino acids. Germline V gene sequence: CDR1 SGHRS, CDR2 YFSETQ. Trimming removed 4 bases from V and 2 bases from J, with 12 bases in between.

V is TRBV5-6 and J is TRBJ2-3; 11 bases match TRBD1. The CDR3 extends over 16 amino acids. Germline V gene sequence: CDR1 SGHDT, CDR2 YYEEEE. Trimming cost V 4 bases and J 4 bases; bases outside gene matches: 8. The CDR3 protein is CASSLRTGGSADTQYF. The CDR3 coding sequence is TGTGCCAGCAGCCTAAGGACAGGGGGCTCAGCAGATACGCAGTATTTT.

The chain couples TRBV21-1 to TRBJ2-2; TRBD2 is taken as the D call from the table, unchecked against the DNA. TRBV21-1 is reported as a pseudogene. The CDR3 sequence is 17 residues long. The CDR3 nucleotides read TGTGCCAGCAGCACAAAGCGCAGCGGGGGGACGGACGGGGAGCTGTTTTTT. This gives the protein CASSTKRSGGTDGELFF.

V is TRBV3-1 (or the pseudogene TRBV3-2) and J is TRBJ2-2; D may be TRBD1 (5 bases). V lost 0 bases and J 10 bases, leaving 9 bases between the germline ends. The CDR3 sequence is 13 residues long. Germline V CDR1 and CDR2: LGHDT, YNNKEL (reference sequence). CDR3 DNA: TGTGCCAGCAGCCAAGATATAGGGGAGGAGCTGTTTTTT. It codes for CASSQDIGEELFF.

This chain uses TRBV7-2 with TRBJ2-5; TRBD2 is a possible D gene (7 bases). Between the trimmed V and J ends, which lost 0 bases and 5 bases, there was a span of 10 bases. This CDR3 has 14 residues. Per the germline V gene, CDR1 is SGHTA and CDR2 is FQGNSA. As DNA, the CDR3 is TGTGCCAGCAGCTTAGCGGGGGGGCGGGAGACCCAGTACTTC. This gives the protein CASSLAGGRETQYF.

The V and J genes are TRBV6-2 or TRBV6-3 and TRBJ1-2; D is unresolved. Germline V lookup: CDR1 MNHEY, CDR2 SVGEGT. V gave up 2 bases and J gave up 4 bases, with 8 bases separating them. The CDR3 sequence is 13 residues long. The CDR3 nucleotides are TGTGCCAGCAGTTACGGCGACGTCTATGGCTACACCTTC. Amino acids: CASSYGDVYGYTF.

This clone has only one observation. CDR3 in DNA: TGCACCAGCAGCCAAGTTCCCCACCGCACAGATACGCAGTATTTT. Translated: CTSSQVPHRTDTQYF. The gene calls are TRBV1 and TRBJ2-3. TRBV1 is termed a pseudogene. The CDR3 is 15 amino acids.

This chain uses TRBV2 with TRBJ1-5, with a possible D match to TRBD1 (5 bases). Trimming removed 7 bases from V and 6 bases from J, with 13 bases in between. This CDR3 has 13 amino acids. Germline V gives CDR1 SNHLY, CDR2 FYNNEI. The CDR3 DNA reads TGTGCCAGCACGGGGTCAGGGTTTCAGCCCCAGCATTTT. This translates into CASTGSGFQPQHF.

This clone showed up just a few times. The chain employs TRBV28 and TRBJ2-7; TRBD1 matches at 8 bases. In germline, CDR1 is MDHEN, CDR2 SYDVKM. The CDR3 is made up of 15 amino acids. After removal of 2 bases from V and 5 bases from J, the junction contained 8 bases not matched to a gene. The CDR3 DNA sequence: TGTGCCAGCAGTTTAATAGGACAGGGTAACGACGAGCAGTACTTC. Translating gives CASSLIGQGNDEQYF.

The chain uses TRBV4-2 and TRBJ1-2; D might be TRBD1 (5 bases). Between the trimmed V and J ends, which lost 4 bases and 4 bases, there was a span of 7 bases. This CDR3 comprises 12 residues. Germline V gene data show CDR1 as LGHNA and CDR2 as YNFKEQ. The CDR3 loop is CASSRQSYGYTF. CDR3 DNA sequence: TGTGCCAGCAGCCGACAGAGCTATGGCTACACCTTC.

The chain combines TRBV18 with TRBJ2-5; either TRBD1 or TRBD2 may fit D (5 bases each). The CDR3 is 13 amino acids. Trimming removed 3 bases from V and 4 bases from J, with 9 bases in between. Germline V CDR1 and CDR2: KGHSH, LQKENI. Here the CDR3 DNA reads TGTGCCAGCTCACCGGGGGTTGCAGAGACCCAGTACTTC. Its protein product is CASSPGVAETQYF.

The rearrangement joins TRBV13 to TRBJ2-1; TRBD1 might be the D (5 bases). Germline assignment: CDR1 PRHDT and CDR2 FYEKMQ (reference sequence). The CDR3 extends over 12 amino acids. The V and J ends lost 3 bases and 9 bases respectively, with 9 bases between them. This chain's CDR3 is CASSFRDAEQFF. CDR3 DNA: TGTGCCAGCAGCTTCAGGGATGCTGAGCAGTTCTTC.

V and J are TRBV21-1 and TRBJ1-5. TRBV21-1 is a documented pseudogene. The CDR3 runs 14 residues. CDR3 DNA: TGTGCCAGCAGCAAATGTCGGGAAAATCAGCCCCAGCATTTT. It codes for CASSKCRENQPQHF.

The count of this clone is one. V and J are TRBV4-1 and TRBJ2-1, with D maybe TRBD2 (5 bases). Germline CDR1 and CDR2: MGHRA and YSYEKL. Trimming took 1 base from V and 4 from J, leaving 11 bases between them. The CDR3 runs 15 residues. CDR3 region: CASSQGETRYNEQFF. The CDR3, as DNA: TGCGCCAGCAGCCAAGGGGAGACTCGTTACAATGAGCAGTTCTTC.

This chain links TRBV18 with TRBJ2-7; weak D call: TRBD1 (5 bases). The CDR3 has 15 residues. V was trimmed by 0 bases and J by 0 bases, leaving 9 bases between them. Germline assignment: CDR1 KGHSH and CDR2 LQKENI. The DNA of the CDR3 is TGTGCCAGCTCACCACCGGTCAGGGACTCCTACGAGCAGTACTTC. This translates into CASSPPVRDSYEQYF.